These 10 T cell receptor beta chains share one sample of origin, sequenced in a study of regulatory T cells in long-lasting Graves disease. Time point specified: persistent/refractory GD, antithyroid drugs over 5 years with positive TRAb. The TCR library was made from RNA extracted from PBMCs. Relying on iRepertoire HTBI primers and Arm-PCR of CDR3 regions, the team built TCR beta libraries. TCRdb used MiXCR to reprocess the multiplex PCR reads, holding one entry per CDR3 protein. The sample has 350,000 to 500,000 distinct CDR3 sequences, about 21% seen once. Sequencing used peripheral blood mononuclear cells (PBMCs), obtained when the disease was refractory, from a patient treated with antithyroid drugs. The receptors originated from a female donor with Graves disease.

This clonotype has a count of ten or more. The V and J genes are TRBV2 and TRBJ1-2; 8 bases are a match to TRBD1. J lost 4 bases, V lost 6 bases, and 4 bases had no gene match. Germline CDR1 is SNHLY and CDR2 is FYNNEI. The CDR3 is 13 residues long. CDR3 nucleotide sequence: TGTGCCAGCAGGGACAGGGTTGGCTATGGCTACACCTTC. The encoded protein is CASRDRVGYGYTF.

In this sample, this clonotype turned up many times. The CDR3: CASSLTVNTGELFF. The CDR3 DNA reads TGTGCCAGCAGTTTAACGGTGAACACCGGGGAGCTGTTTTTT. The chain is built from TRBV28 and TRBJ2-2; no reliable D call. CDR1 and CDR2 from the germline V gene are MDHEN and SYDVKM. The CDR3 is 14 amino acids. V was pared by 2 bases and J by 1 base, with 5 bases between.

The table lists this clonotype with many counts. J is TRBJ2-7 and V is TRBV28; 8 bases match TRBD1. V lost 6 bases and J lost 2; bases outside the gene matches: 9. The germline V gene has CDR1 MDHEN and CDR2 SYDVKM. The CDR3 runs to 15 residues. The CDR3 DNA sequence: TGTGCCAGCAGCACAGGACAGGGAGTAGCCTACGAGCAGTACTTC. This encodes CASSTGQGVAYEQYF.

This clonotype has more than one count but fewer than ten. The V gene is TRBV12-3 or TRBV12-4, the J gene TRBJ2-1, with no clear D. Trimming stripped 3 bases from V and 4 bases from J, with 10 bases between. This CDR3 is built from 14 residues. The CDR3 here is CASSLATEYNEQFF. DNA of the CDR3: TGTGCCAGCAGTTTGGCAACCGAATACAATGAGCAGTTCTTC.

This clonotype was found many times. The CDR3, as DNA: TGTGCCAGTAGCCCTAAGACAGGGGGCGCAGAAAAACTGTTTTTT. Amino acids: CASSPKTGGAEKLFF. This chain joins TRBV19 and TRBJ1-4; 10 nucleotides match TRBD1. The germline CDR1 and CDR2 sequences are LNHDA and SQIVND (reference sequence). Trimming removed 6 bases from V and 8 bases from J; junction bases left unmatched: 9. The CDR3 covers 15 residues.

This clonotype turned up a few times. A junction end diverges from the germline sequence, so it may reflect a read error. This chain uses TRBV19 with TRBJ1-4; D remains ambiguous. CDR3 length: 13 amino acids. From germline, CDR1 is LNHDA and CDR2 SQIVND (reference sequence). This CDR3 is CANSIVGDEKLFF. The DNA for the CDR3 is TGTGCCAATAGTATAGTGGGAGATGAAAAACTGTTTTTT. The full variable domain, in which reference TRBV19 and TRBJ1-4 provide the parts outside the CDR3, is DGGITQSPKYLFRKEGQNVTLSCEQNLNHDAMYWYRQDPGQGLRLIYYSQIVNDFQKGDIAEGYSVSREKKESFPLTVTSAQKNPTAFYLCANSIVGDEKLFFGSGTQLSVL.

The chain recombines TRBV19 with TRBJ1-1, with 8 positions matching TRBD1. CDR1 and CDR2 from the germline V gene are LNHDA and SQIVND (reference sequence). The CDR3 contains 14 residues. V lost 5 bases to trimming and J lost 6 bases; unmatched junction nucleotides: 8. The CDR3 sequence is CASSVGQGGAEAFF. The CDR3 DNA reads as TGTGCCAGTAGTGTCGGACAGGGCGGTGCTGAAGCTTTCTTT.

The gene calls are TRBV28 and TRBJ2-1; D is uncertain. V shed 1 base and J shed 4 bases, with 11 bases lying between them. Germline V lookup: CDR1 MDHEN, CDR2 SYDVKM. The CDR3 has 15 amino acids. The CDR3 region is CASSLFSSGYNEQFF. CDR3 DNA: TGTGCCAGCAGTTTATTTAGCTCTGGATACAATGAGCAGTTCTTC.

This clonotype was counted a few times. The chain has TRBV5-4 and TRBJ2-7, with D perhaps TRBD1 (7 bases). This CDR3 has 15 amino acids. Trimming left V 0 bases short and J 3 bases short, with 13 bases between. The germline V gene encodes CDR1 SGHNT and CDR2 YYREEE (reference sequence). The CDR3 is CASSLDRQGGYEQYF. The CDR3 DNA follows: TGTGCCAGCAGCTTGGATAGACAGGGAGGCTACGAGCAGTACTTC.

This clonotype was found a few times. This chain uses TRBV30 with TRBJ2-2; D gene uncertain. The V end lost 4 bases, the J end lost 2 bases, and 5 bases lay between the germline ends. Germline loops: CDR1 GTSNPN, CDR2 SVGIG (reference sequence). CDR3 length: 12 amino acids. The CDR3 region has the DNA TGTGCCTGGACAGATAACACCGGGGAGCTGTTTTTT. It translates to CAWTDNTGELFF.